This T cell receptor (beta chain) was identified during a study of identical twins. Study conclusions and caveats: Some out-of-frame alpha sequences were shared by twins, and these showed excess low generation probability. Carriage of fewer insertions was seen in abundant cord blood beta clonotypes, whereas memory repertoires showed none.

Comment on this clonotype: Antigen unknown.

Among all donors, each was a healthy Caucasian. TCRdb processed the 5' RACE reads anew with MiXCR; each CDR3 protein has one entry. The sample has 1.5 million to 2 million distinct CDR3 sequences, 25% to 35% seen once; the top ten hold 0.27%. The trim removed 5 bases at V and 2 bases at J, leaving 10 bases unmatched. In germline, CDR1 is MNHNY, CDR2 SVGAGI (reference sequence). This CDR3 is built from 17 residues. This chain connects TRBV6-6 to TRBJ1-5; 9 positions match TRBD1. Sequencing was carried out using cord blood. This TCR came from a newborn girl in good health. The CDR3 loop reads CASSQPGQGVGNQPQHF. CDR3 coding DNA: TGTGCCAGCAGTCAACCGGGACAGGGAGTGGGCAATCAGCCCCAGCATTTT.